These 25 T cell receptor beta chains were all obtained from the same sample, sequenced in a study of blood T cell repertoires in COVID-19. The assay was immunoSEQ multiplex PCR, and TCRdb's table has in-frame clones only and misses some. The table shows tens of thousands of clones, with more than 85% occurring only once. Sequenced sample: peripheral blood. These TCRs come from a human donor in a cohort sampled during active COVID-19.

This clone has just one count. This sequence joins TRBV19 and TRBJ1-3; no definite D call. V was trimmed by 2 bases and J by 0 bases, leaving 5 bases between them. Germline values: CDR1 LNHDA, CDR2 SQIVND (reference sequence). The CDR3 runs to 14 residues. CDR3 protein: CASSITSSGNTIYF. The CDR3 nucleotides read TGTGCCAGTAGTATAACAAGCTCTGGAAACACCATATATTTT. Based on the CDR3 plus reference TRBV19 and TRBJ1-3, the full variable domain is DGGITQSPKYLFRKEGQNVTLSCEQNLNHDAMYWYRQDPGQGLRLIYYSQIVNDFQKGDIAEGYSVSREKKESFPLTVTSAQKNPTAFYLCASSITSSGNTIYFGEGSWLTVV.

V usage is TRBV2 and J usage is TRBJ2-3; TRBD2 agrees at 10 bases. The V gene end was trimmed by 6 bases and the J gene end by 4 bases; junction bases not matched to a gene: 4. The CDR3 extends over 14 amino acids. Per the germline V gene, CDR1 is SNHLY and CDR2 is FYNNEI. The chain's CDR3 is CASRSGRGADTQYF. The CDR3, as DNA: TGTGCCAGCAGGAGCGGGAGGGGGGCAGATACGCAGTATTTT.

The rearrangement uses TRBV19 and TRBJ2-3; possible D gene TRBD1, 5 bases. This CDR3 has 15 amino acids. Germline V gives CDR1 LNHDA, CDR2 SQIVND (reference sequence). V was clipped by 1 base and J by 4 bases, with 12 bases between them. CDR3 loop: CASSIGQGEADTQYF. The DNA of the CDR3 is TGTGCCAGTAGTATAGGGCAGGGTGAAGCAGATACGCAGTATTTT.

The chain links TRBV19 to TRBJ1-5; possibly TRBD1 for D (5 bases). V lost 7 bases to trimming and J lost 3 bases, with 13 bases between them. The germline CDR1 and CDR2 sequences are LNHDA and SQIVND (reference sequence). CDR3 length equals 14 residues. DNA for the CDR3: TGTGCCAGTATGCACCCACAGGACAATCAGCCCCAGCATTTT. It codes for CASMHPQDNQPQHF.

The rearrangement joins TRBV5-4 to TRBJ2-3, with TRBD2 matching over 7 bases. CDR1 is SGHNT and CDR2 is YYREEE in the germline V gene (reference sequence). The CDR3 consists of 14 residues. V lost 6 bases and J lost 3; bases outside the gene matches: 7. The CDR3 nucleotides are TGTGCCAGCACCCCTGGCGGGAGTACAGATACGCAGTATTTT. The encoded protein is CASTPGGSTDTQYF.

The J gene is TRBJ2-3, the V gene TRBV19; 13 bases align to TRBD2. CDR3 length: 16 amino acids. Trimming at V came to 5 bases and at J to 3 bases, leaving 5 bases not matched to a gene. Germline V lookup: CDR1 LNHDA, CDR2 SQIVND (reference sequence). CDR3 residues: CASSARTSGRTDTQYF. Written as DNA, the CDR3 is TGTGCCAGTAGTGCCCGGACTAGCGGGAGAACAGATACGCAGTATTTT.

The V call is TRBV5-6, the J call TRBJ2-7; maybe TRBD1 (6 bases). CDR3 size: 14 residues. Germline CDR1 SGHDT, CDR2 YYEEEE. The ends were cut back, 2 bases at V and 3 bases at J, with 12 bases in the middle. The CDR3 DNA is TGTGCCAGCAGCTTCTGGACAGCGCACTACGAGCAGTACTTC. This translates into CASSFWTAHYEQYF. Based on the CDR3 plus reference TRBV5-6 and TRBJ2-7, the full variable domain is DAGVTQSPTHLIKTRGQQVTLRCSPKSGHDTVSWYQQALGQGPQFIFQYYEEEERQRGNFPDRFSGHQFPNYSSELNVNALLLGDSALYLCASSFWTAHYEQYFGPGTRLTVT.

The CDR3 spells CASSPQGDSYNEQFF. The CDR3 DNA reads TGTGCCAGCAGCCCACAGGGGGATTCCTACAATGAGCAGTTCTTC. The rearrangement uses TRBV6-4 and TRBJ2-1; the match to TRBD1 covers 8 bases. Germline CDR1 is MRHNA and CDR2 is SNTAGT. The V and J ends lost 6 bases and 1 base, in that order; junction bases with no gene match: 5. This CDR3 has 15 amino acids.

The rearrangement links TRBV2 to TRBJ1-4; tentatively, D is TRBD1 (5 bases). Looked up from germline, CDR1 is SNHLY and CDR2 is FYNNEI. Trimming removed 4 bases at V and 5 bases at J, with 26 bases between. The CDR3 covers 19 residues. The CDR3 DNA reads TGTGCCAGCAGTGTCCCCGCAGCGGGGACTAGTCACTTAAATGAAAAACTGTTTTTT. Protein: CASSVPAAGTSHLNEKLFF.

V and J are TRBV9 and TRBJ1-5; D not resolved. This CDR3 is 13 amino acids long. V shed 0 bases and J shed 4 bases, with 5 bases lying between them. Germline V gene sequence: CDR1 SGDLS, CDR2 YYNGEE. DNA of the CDR3: TGTGCCAGCAGCGTAGCCCCAAATCAGCCCCAGCATTTT. Its translation is CASSVAPNQPQHF.

The rearrangement links TRBV5-1 to TRBJ1-1; D remains ambiguous. The V and J ends lost 7 bases and 2 bases respectively, with 12 bases between them. Germline V gives CDR1 SGHRS, CDR2 YFSETQ. CDR3 length equals 13 residues. The CDR3: CASAGVLNTEAFF. For the CDR3, the DNA is TGCGCCAGCGCCGGAGTCCTCAACACTGAAGCTTTCTTT.

The chain carries TRBV7-2 and TRBJ1-2; 10 nucleotides agree with TRBD1. Germline CDR1 is SGHTA and CDR2 is FQGNSA. CDR3 size: 16 residues. J lost 0 bases, V lost 4 bases, and 5 bases had no gene match. The CDR3 DNA reads as TGTGCCAGCAGCTGGGGGACAGGGGAAACTAACTATGGCTACACCTTC. Amino acids: CASSWGTGETNYGYTF.

V is TRBV3-1 (or the pseudogene TRBV3-2) and J is TRBJ2-3; 9 bases fit TRBD1. V lost 2 bases, J lost 3 bases, and 15 bases stayed unmatched. The CDR3 sequence is 19 residues long. Looked up from germline, CDR1 is LGHDT and CDR2 is YNNKEL (reference sequence). CDR3 nucleotide sequence: TGTGCCAGCAGCCAAACCCGGGACAGGGTTCGGTACGGGACAGATACGCAGTATTTT. This encodes CASSQTRDRVRYGTDTQYF.

The chain joins TRBV10-3 to TRBJ1-1; D might be TRBD1 (5 bases). The V end was cut by 2 bases, the J end by 6 bases, with 10 bases between. CDR3 length: 13 residues. Germline lookup yields CDR1 ENHRY and CDR2 SYGVKD. Written as DNA, the CDR3 is TGTGCCATCAGTGAGGGAGGGGCCCCTGAAGCTTTCTTT. Amino acids: CAISEGGAPEAFF.

The chain carries TRBV11-3 and TRBJ1-1, with D maybe TRBD1 (5 bases). Germline V CDR1 and CDR2: SGHNT, YENEEA. Trimming removed 5 bases from V and 10 bases from J, with 14 bases in between. This CDR3 has 12 residues. The CDR3 DNA reads as TGTGCCAGCAGCAACCAGGGATTGGGAGCTTTCTTT. As protein: CASSNQGLGAFF.

The gene calls are TRBV19 and TRBJ1-6; 8 bases are a match to TRBD1. Germline trimming cut 5 bases from V and 8 bases from J; bases unmatched to any gene: 5. The CDR3 loop spans 14 amino acids. CDR1 is LNHDA and CDR2 is SQIVND in the germline V gene (reference sequence). The CDR3 reads CASSGGQVYSPLHF. CDR3 bases: TGTGCCAGTAGTGGGGGACAGGTTTATTCACCCCTCCACTTT.

This sequence joins TRBV3-1 (or the pseudogene TRBV3-2) and TRBJ2-5; 8 bases match TRBD2. This CDR3 is 17 amino acids long. From germline, CDR1 is LGHDT and CDR2 YNNKEL (reference sequence). J was trimmed by 4 bases and V by 4 bases; bases with no gene match: 14. CDR3 amino acids: CASSRPESGRLGETQYF. For the CDR3, the DNA is TGTGCCAGCAGCCGGCCAGAGAGCGGGAGATTGGGAGAGACCCAGTACTTC.

This clone has only one observation. This rearrangement joins TRBV18 to TRBJ2-7, with D perhaps TRBD1 (6 bases). Germline CDR1 is KGHSH and CDR2 is LQKENI. V lost 2 bases to trimming and J lost 3 bases, with 14 bases between them. This CDR3 region has 15 residues. The CDR3, as DNA: TGTGCCAGCTCACCAATAACGACAGGTTTCTACGAGCAGTACTTC. It encodes CASSPITTGFYEQYF.

The V call is TRBV5-3, the J call TRBJ1-4; TRBD1 is a possible D gene (5 bases). TRBV5-3 is placed among ORFs of uncertain function. The CDR3 is made up of 18 amino acids. V was trimmed by 4 bases and J by 5 bases, leaving 24 bases between them. The CDR3 reads CARSAGRAPSKRNEKLFF. The CDR3 nucleotides are TGTGCCAGAAGCGCTGGCAGGGCGCCGTCAAAGAGGAATGAAAAACTGTTTTTT.

This chain joins TRBV9 and TRBJ1-5; unclear D gene. The CDR3 is 14 residues long. V was cut by 0 bases and J by 6 bases, with 10 bases left in between. The V gene's germline CDR1 is SGDLS and CDR2 YYNGEE. The CDR3 sequence: CASSVGRETQPQHF. CDR3 coding DNA: TGTGCCAGCAGCGTAGGGAGGGAGACTCAGCCCCAGCATTTT.

The genes are TRBV10-2 and TRBJ1-1, with a weak D call TRBD1 (5 bases). This CDR3 region has 15 residues. CDR1 and CDR2 from the germline V gene are WSHSY and SAAADI. Trimming shortened V by 4 bases and J by 0 bases, and 12 bases separated the two germline ends. This CDR3 reads CASSVVGGLNTEAFF. DNA for the CDR3: TGCGCCAGCAGTGTTGTGGGGGGACTGAACACTGAAGCTTTCTTT.

The chain is built from TRBV5-6 and TRBJ2-7; 10 bases match TRBD1. The J segment lost 5 bases and the V segment lost 0 bases, leaving 8 bases of the junction unmatched. Germline CDR1 and CDR2: SGHDT and YYEEEE. This CDR3 comprises 16 residues. The CDR3 nucleotides read TGTGCCAGCAGCTTGGAGGGACAGGGGATATGGCACGAGCAGTACTTC. Its protein product is CASSLEGQGIWHEQYF.

This rearrangement joins TRBV4-3 to TRBJ1-1, with 11 nucleotides matching TRBD1. Germline CDR1 is LGHNA and CDR2 is YSLEER. With V trimmed by 3 bases and J by 5 bases, 5 bases remained unmatched. There are 15 residues in the CDR3. The CDR3 loop reads CASSQDRGLGTEAFF. The CDR3 coding sequence is TGCGCCAGCAGCCAGGACAGGGGGCTAGGGACTGAAGCTTTCTTT.

The chain joins TRBV19 to TRBJ2-1, with D perhaps matching TRBD1 (6 bases). Trimming pared 5 bases from V and 10 bases from J, leaving 12 bases between. This CDR3 has 12 amino acids. CDR1 and CDR2 from the germline V gene are LNHDA and SQIVND (reference sequence). CDR3 in amino acids: CASSPQGMEQFF. CDR3 in DNA: TGTGCCAGTAGTCCACAGGGAATGGAGCAGTTCTTC.

This chain uses TRBV7-6 with TRBJ1-6; unclear D gene. Germline V lookup: CDR1 SGHVS, CDR2 FNYEAQ. Trimming shortened V by 4 bases and J by 9 bases, and 16 bases separated the two germline ends. The CDR3 has 15 residues. The CDR3 sequence: CASSSSVRGSSPLHF. DNA of the CDR3: TGTGCCAGCAGCTCCTCCGTAAGAGGTAGTTCACCCCTCCACTTT. The full variable domain, its missing parts supplied by reference TRBV7-6 and TRBJ1-6, is GAGVSQSPRYKVTKRGQDVALRCDPISGHVSLYWYRQALGQGPEFLTYFNYEAQQDKSGLPNDRFSAERPEGSISTLTIQRTEQRDSAMYRCASSSSVRGSSPLHFGNGTRLTVT.